This TCR beta chain was sequenced during a study of radiotherapy plus CTLA-4 blockade in lung cancer. This CDR3 has 16 residues. Germline V gives CDR1 SGHAT, CDR2 FQNNGV. The J segment lost 3 bases and the V segment lost 3 bases, leaving 4 bases of the junction unmatched. The assay was immunoSEQ multiplex PCR, and TCRdb's table has in-frame clones only and misses some. Of roughly 50,000 clones listed, 76% are singletons. It was focal radiation plus CTLA-4 blockade with ipilimumab that patients with chemo-refractory metastatic non-small-cell lung cancer received. Broader study findings: Expansion in blood of tumor-derived TCR clones was seen after radiotherapy plus ipilimumab. Together with interferon-beta, which increased in serum after radiation, early dynamic changes in blood T cell clones were reportedly the best predictors of response.

For this clone: Its matching antigen is unknown.

The sample consisted of peripheral blood, taken from a patient treated with radiotherapy plus ipilimumab. The V and J genes are TRBV11-2 and TRBJ2-2, with 10 positions matching TRBD2. This TCR was sampled from a human donor with non-small cell lung cancer who had stable disease on radiotherapy plus ipilimumab. CDR3 sequence: CASSFSGGLYTGELFF. Written as DNA, the CDR3 is TGTGCCAGCAGCTTTAGCGGGGGGTTATACACCGGGGAGCTGTTTTTT.